This T cell receptor beta chain comes out of a study of tumor-infiltrating lymphocytes in primary liver carcinoma. The CDR3 covers 12 residues. Germline loops: CDR1 ENHRY, CDR2 SYGVKD. Trimming cost V 4 bases and J 4 bases, with 7 bases left between them. For blood RNA, unsorted whole blood served as the source, and germline DNA was extracted too. TCR beta cDNA came from around 0.5 ug total RNA, primed with a constant-region primer. The TCR beta library was amplified through three nested multiplex PCR rounds in a modified ARM-PCR procedure. Rounds one and two of PCR, each of 10 to 11 cycles, were primed with TRBV1-TRBV30 forward primers and a C-beta reverse primer. TCRdb re-called the multiplex PCR reads through MiXCR, storing one row per CDR3 protein. Of 150,000 to 200,000 distinct CDR3 sequences listed, about 61% are singletons.

V gene TRBV10-3 combines with J gene TRBJ1-2, with D possibly being TRBD1 (6 bases). This sequence was found in a woman in her fifties or sixties with primary liver carcinoma and hepatitis B virus infection. The sample comprised peripheral blood. CDR3 sequence (DNA): TGTGCCATCAGTGTGGACAGCTATGGCTACACCTTC. As protein: CAISVDSYGYTF.